This TCR beta chain is from a study of siplizumab effects on memory and regulatory T cells (dated by TCRdb to about 2019). Describing the broader study: The effect of the anti-CD2 antibody siplizumab on alloreactive T-cell subsets was examined in allogeneic mixed lymphocyte reactions constructed from human PBMCs. The paper's findings and limits, for the study overall: The suppressive function of proliferating Tregs from siplizumab cultures was not functionally confirmed. Because sequences at frequencies below about 10^-5 were poorly captured, only a minor fraction of alloreactive clones could be mapped back to unstimulated subsets. For roughly 75-95% of proliferating CD4+ or CD8+ clones, no naive or memory phenotype could be assigned. Siplizumab significantly lowered the cumulative frequency of alloreactive sequences that could be traced to unstimulated CD4+ memory T cells. Among mappable alloreactive CD4+ clones, an average Treg-derived fraction of roughly 70% was observed with siplizumab, compared with less than 35% in control reactions. Compared with memory T cells, unstimulated naive T cells appeared more diverse, and naive cells seemed to make a substantial contribution to the alloresponse.

Libraries were prepared through the immunoSEQ multiplex PCR assay. Roughly 100,000 TCR templates per sample were assayed by the deep sequencing platform. Genomic DNA extracted from sorted T cells was used for TCRbeta CDR3 sequencing. As for how the authors treated the data: The R programming language was used for the clonal analysis of the TCRbeta CDR3 data. Alloreactive CD4+ and CD8+ clones were identified by comparing unstimulated samples to CFSE-low samples taken after the reaction. Alloreactive CD4+ clones were assigned to regulatory or non-regulatory origin by matching sequences to sorted unstimulated Treg and non-Treg repertoires. TCRdb's version of the immuneACCESS table is confined to in-frame rearrangements and falls short of the full clone set. An unresolved V gene accounts for under half of the shortfall where checked; the remainder is of unknown origin. V, J and clone size reflect that table, while D and trimming were determined from the DNA. Present in this sample are 90,000 to 120,000 clones, around 90% of which were seen just once. The top ten clonotypes cover 2.6% of the sample.

V is cut by 1 base and J by 2 bases, and the space between the germline ends is 3 bases. Reading the germline V gene gives CDR1 MNHNS and CDR2 SASEGT. Including cysteine and phenylalanine, the CDR3 has 14 amino acids. CDR3 DNA is the only sequence kept; it has 42 bases, read in frame from the first base. The sample holds one count of this clone. Its antigen is currently not known. Base qualities are not provided; no much larger clone lies one nucleotide away. Sorted unstimulated T cells and proliferating T cells recovered from mixed lymphocyte reactions underwent TCRbeta CDR3 sequencing. Fresh whole blood from nine to eleven HLA-typed healthy donors served as the source for isolating PBMCs.

Rearrangement joined TRBV6-1 to TRBJ2-6, with the identity of the D gene unclear. The sequence came from a human donor in good health. Some clones in this sample may be carry-over from other donors' samples. The sample taken for sequencing was CD4+ T cells sorted from blood. CDR3 sequence: CASSEEPGANVLTF. The DNA reads as follows: TGTGCCAGCAGTGAAGAACCTGGGGCCAACGTCCTGACTTTC.